This T cell receptor (beta chain) appears in the sequencing data of a study of beta chain features in type 1 diabetes. Study-level results: When VDJ junctions were examined, type 1 diabetes patients showed fewer insertions and more deletions. In all four CD4+ subsets, TCRB CDR3 length was significantly, moderately reduced in type 1 diabetes.

This clone was detected only a few times. The antigen is unknown. Sequenced material consisted of expressed TCRB transcripts (all of the isolated RNA was reverse transcribed). Using immunoSEQ multiplex PCR, the repertoire was profiled, and TCRdb retains in-frame clones only, with some absent. The data hold approximately 300,000 clones, with approximately 10% observed a single time. CDR1 and CDR2 from the germline V gene are MNHEY and SMNVEV (reference sequence). Losses at the gene ends were 1 base for V and 5 bases for J; bases not matched to a gene: 2. The CDR3 runs to 16 residues. Sequencing was performed on naive CD4+ T cells from blood. The receptor's source is a woman under 40 in good health. V is TRBV27 and J is TRBJ2-1, with TRBD2 matching 13 bases. The chain's CDR3 is CASSLWGLAGNNEQFF. CDR3 DNA sequence: TGTGCCAGCAGTTTATGGGGACTAGCGGGAAACAATGAGCAGTTCTTC.